The 25 T cell receptor beta chains listed next were all sequenced from one sample in a study of blood T cells in healthy people across ages. Then a second PCR, running roughly 7 to 11 cycles, was carried out with a sample-barcoded 5' primer and a J-beta primer mix. Via MiXCR, TCRdb re-called the 5' RACE reads, giving one row per CDR3 protein. Among over 1.5 million distinct CDR3 sequences listed, about 50% were seen once. Sequencing input: blood. These TCRs come from a woman between 35 and 50 years old in good health.

The rearrangement links TRBV6-5 to TRBJ2-3; D is unresolved. Trimming removed 2 bases from V and 7 bases from J, with 25 bases in between. CDR1 and CDR2 from the germline V gene are MNHEY and SVGAGI. This CDR3 is 18 amino acids long. CDR3 nucleotides: TGTGCCAGCAGTTACCCCGGAATGAGACCAACAAAATGGTATACGCAGTATTTT. It translates to CASSYPGMRPTKWYTQYF.

This clonotype was seen only once. The V gene is TRBV6-6, the J gene TRBJ2-4; no clear D gene. The J call could be wrong; TRBJ2-7 is a better fit for the DNA end. Looked up from germline, CDR1 is MNHNY and CDR2 is SVGAGI (reference sequence). The CDR3 extends over 12 amino acids. CDR3 loop: CASGLNELEQYF. The CDR3 DNA follows: TGTGCCAGCGGCTTAAATGAGCTCGAGCAGTACTTC.

J is TRBJ2-1 and V is TRBV5-1; TRBD2 matches at 11 bases. The length of the CDR3 is 16 residues. J lost 3 bases, V lost 2 bases, and 4 bases had no gene match. Germline V gene data show CDR1 as SGHRS and CDR2 as YFSETQ. CDR3 DNA: TGCGCCAGCAGCTTTAGCGGGGGGGCCGGCTACAATGAGCAGTTCTTC. Its translation is CASSFSGGAGYNEQFF.

This clonotype occurred a few times. The V gene is TRBV6-5, the J gene TRBJ1-4; no clear D gene. The CDR3 spans 15 residues. Looked up from germline, CDR1 is MNHEY and CDR2 is SVGAGI. With 6 bases removed from V and 5 bases from J, the gap between germline ends came to 16 bases. The CDR3 nucleotides read TGTGCCAGCAGACTCGGGGAGCTATTAAATGAAAAACTGTTTTTT. This gives the protein CASRLGELLNEKLFF.

V and J are TRBV4-3 and TRBJ2-5; tentatively, D is TRBD2 (6 bases). Trimming removed 0 bases at V and 4 bases at J, with 18 bases between. Germline lookup yields CDR1 LGHNA and CDR2 YSLEER. There are 17 residues in the CDR3. CDR3 nucleotides: TGCGCCAGCAGCCAAGATTTTCCGTCGACTAGTGGAGAGACCCAGTACTTC. This codes for CASSQDFPSTSGETQYF.

A few counts support this clonotype. The junction does not match germline at one end; this may be a read error. The rearrangement links TRBV29-1 to TRBJ2-5; weak D call: TRBD2 (5 bases). Looked up from germline, CDR1 is SQVTM and CDR2 is ANQGSEA. This CDR3 is built from 13 residues. The CDR3 loop is CSTLALTREAQYF. The CDR3 DNA is TGCAGCACCCTAGCCCTCACGAGAGAGGCCCAGTACTTC. The whole variable domain, remainder taken from reference TRBV29-1 and TRBJ2-5, is SAVISQKPSRDICQRGTSLTIQCQVDSQVTMMFWYRQQPGQSLTLIATANQGSEATYESGFVIDKFPISRPNLTFSTLTVSNMSPEDSSIYLCSTLALTREAQYFGPGTRLLVL.

The chain joins TRBV6-6 to TRBJ2-1, with 9 bases that match TRBD2. This CDR3 is 14 amino acids long. The V gene's germline CDR1 is MNHNY and CDR2 SVGAGI (reference sequence). J lost 6 bases, V lost 9 bases, and 9 bases had no gene match. The CDR3, as DNA: TGTGCCAGTACGCGGGGGGGCCAGGGCAATGAGCAGTTCTTC. Encoded protein: CASTRGGQGNEQFF.

As to this clonotype: An end of the junction does not agree with germline; a read error may underlie this. DNA of the CDR3: TGTGCCAGCGGCTTAGGACTTCTAGACACAGATACGCAGTATTTT. Translated: CASGLGLLDTDTQYF. The J gene is TRBJ2-3, the V gene TRBV13; a possible D gene is TRBD2 (5 bases). CDR1 and CDR2 from the germline V gene are PRHDT and FYEKMQ (reference sequence). The CDR3 loop spans 15 amino acids.

The chain couples TRBV7-2 to TRBJ2-3; TRBD1 is a possible D gene (6 bases). The CDR3 has 14 amino acids. CDR1 is SGHTA, CDR2 FQGNSA, per germline. V lost 6 bases and J lost 3, with 13 bases in between. The CDR3 region has the DNA TGTGCCAGCAGGCCAGGGGTTGGAACAGATACGCAGTATTTT. The encoded protein is CASRPGVGTDTQYF.

This clonotype was seen just once. The chain carries TRBV27 and TRBJ1-2; D remains unclear. V lost 7 bases and J 4 bases, leaving 16 bases between the germline ends. This CDR3 comprises 14 residues. The germline gives CDR1 MNHEY, CDR2 SMNVEV (reference sequence). CDR3 sequence: CASKGSAVVYGYTF. In nucleotides, the CDR3 is TGTGCCAGCAAAGGTAGTGCGGTCGTCTATGGCTACACCTTC.

This rearrangement joins TRBV18 to TRBJ1-6; 8 bases align to TRBD1. The CDR3 covers 14 residues. In germline, CDR1 is KGHSH, CDR2 LQKENI. V gave up 8 bases and J gave up 5 bases; unmatched junction bases: 5. CDR3 amino acids: CASGRDRHNSPLHF. DNA of the CDR3: TGTGCCAGCGGCCGGGACAGGCATAATTCACCCCTCCACTTT.

J is TRBJ2-1 and V is TRBV14; the D is unclear. CDR3 length equals 13 residues. CDR1 is SGHDN, CDR2 FVKESK, per germline. Trimming cost V 4 bases and J 8 bases, with 12 bases left between them. CDR3 sequence: CASSPLSVYEQFF. The CDR3 DNA sequence: TGTGCCAGCAGCCCCCTTTCGGTGTATGAGCAGTTCTTC.

The J gene is TRBJ2-3, the V gene TRBV5-1; D possibly corresponds to TRBD1 (6 bases). Germline CDR1 reads SGHRS; CDR2 reads YFSETQ. Trimming pared 5 bases from V and 2 bases from J, leaving 15 bases between. The CDR3 is 15 amino acids. CDR3 region: CASRPDTGYTDTQYF. The CDR3 nucleotides read TGCGCCAGCAGGCCCGATACAGGGTACACAGATACGCAGTATTTT.

The chain employs TRBV25-1 and TRBJ1-6; TRBD1 might be the D (5 bases). The CDR3 is made up of 14 amino acids. Germline CDR1 is MGHDK and CDR2 is SYGVNS. V shed 5 bases and J shed 6 bases, with 11 bases lying between them. Here the CDR3 reads CASSTGTFNSPLHF. The CDR3 bases are TGTGCCAGCAGTACCGGGACTTTTAATTCACCCCTCCACTTT.

The J gene is TRBJ2-5, the V gene TRBV4-2; 8 bases line up with TRBD2. Per germline, CDR1 LGHNA and CDR2 YNFKEQ. CDR3 length: 15 residues. Trimming removed 3 bases from V and 11 bases from J; junction bases left unmatched: 14. The CDR3 protein is CASSQSERELSEQYF. The CDR3, as DNA: TGTGCCAGCAGCCAGTCCGAGCGGGAGCTTAGTGAGCAGTACTTC.

The rearrangement links TRBV6-1 to TRBJ2-7; TRBD1 aligns across 8 bases. Germline assignment: CDR1 MNHNS and CDR2 SASEGT. This CDR3 contains 15 residues. Trimming at V came to 5 bases and at J to 5 bases, leaving 11 bases not matched to a gene. CDR3 DNA sequence: TGTGCCAGCAGTCCAATTCAGGGGGCTGGGAACGAGCAGTACTTC. Protein product: CASSPIQGAGNEQYF.

The chain uses TRBV4-3 and TRBJ2-7; D gene unclear. Deletions cut 0 bases from V and 5 bases from J, with 14 bases between. Germline CDR1 LGHNA, CDR2 YSLEER. CDR3 length: 15 amino acids. The chain's CDR3 is CASSQEIGNHDEQYF. The CDR3 DNA reads TGCGCCAGCAGCCAAGAGATAGGGAATCACGACGAGCAGTACTTC.

The chain combines TRBV11-1 with TRBJ2-7; D is uncertain. Trimming left V 5 bases short and J 4 bases short, with 15 bases between. Germline assignment: CDR1 SGHAT and CDR2 FQDESV (reference sequence). This CDR3 has 14 amino acids. For the CDR3, the DNA is TGTGCCAGCAGCCCTGACGGGTTCTATTACGAGCAGTACTTC. Translation: CASSPDGFYYEQYF. Full variable domain (rest looked up from reference TRBV11-1 and TRBJ2-7): EAEVAQSPRYKITEKSQAVAFWCDPISGHATLYWYRQILGQGPELLVQFQDESVVDDSQLPKDRFSAERLKGVDSTLKIQPAELGDSAMYLCASSPDGFYYEQYFGPGTRLTVT.

The chain has TRBV11-2 and TRBJ1-6; possible D gene TRBD1, 5 bases. Germline CDR1 reads SGHAT; CDR2 reads FQNNGV. The CDR3 totals 16 residues. Deletions cut 5 bases from V and 8 bases from J, with 19 bases between. The CDR3: CASSHDSSQADSPLHF. The CDR3, as DNA: TGTGCCAGCAGCCACGACAGTTCCCAGGCTGATTCACCCCTCCACTTT.

The J gene is TRBJ2-3, the V gene TRBV24-1, with TRBD2 as a possible D gene (6 bases). V was cut by 9 bases and J by 0 bases, with 12 bases left in between. The CDR3 contains 14 residues. From germline, CDR1 is KGHDR and CDR2 SFDVKD. CDR3 nucleotide sequence: TGTGCCACCGGAGGGAGAGCTAGCACAGATACGCAGTATTTT. It is translated as CATGGRASTDTQYF.

This clonotype has only a few counts. J is TRBJ2-5 and V is TRBV24-1; possible D gene TRBD1, 5 bases. V was clipped by 3 bases and J by 10 bases, with 14 bases between them. The CDR3 loop spans 13 amino acids. From germline, CDR1 is KGHDR and CDR2 SFDVKD. The CDR3 DNA reads as TGTGCCACCAGTGATCATGACAGACCACACCAGTACTTC. Encoded protein: CATSDHDRPHQYF.

CDR3 amino acids: CSALGTGYTF. CDR3 DNA: TGCAGCGCCCTAGGTACTGGCTACACCTTC. The chain uses TRBV29-1 and TRBJ1-2; the D is unclear. CDR3 size: 10 residues. V was pared by 7 bases and J by 7 bases, with 10 bases between. Germline CDR1 SQVTM, CDR2 ANQGSEA. The whole variable domain, filled in from reference TRBV29-1 and TRBJ1-2, reads SAVISQKPSRDICQRGTSLTIQCQVDSQVTMMFWYRQQPGQSLTLIATANQGSEATYESGFVIDKFPISRPNLTFSTLTVSNMSPEDSSIYLCSALGTGYTFGSGTRLTVV.

V usage is TRBV18 and J usage is TRBJ2-1; D call uncertain. The CDR3 contains 15 residues. Germline CDR1 KGHSH, CDR2 LQKENI. Trimming shortened V by 2 bases and J by 5 bases, and 13 bases separated the two germline ends. DNA for the CDR3: TGTGCCAGCTCACCAGAGCATGGGGATCACAATGAGCAGTTCTTC. Residues: CASSPEHGDHNEQFF.

Note on this clonotype: A much larger clone sits a single nucleotide away, making a read error possible. The V gene is TRBV27, the J gene TRBJ2-7, with TRBD2 matching 7 bases. From germline, CDR1 is MNHEY and CDR2 SMNVEV (reference sequence). The CDR3 extends over 15 amino acids. Trimming at V came to 6 bases and at J to 7 bases, leaving 15 bases not matched to a gene. The CDR3, as DNA: TGTGCCAGCAGAACCACCGGACTAGTTTACAATGAGCAGTACTTC. Translating gives CASRTTGLVYNEQYF.

In DNA, the CDR3 is TGTGCCAGCATAAAGCGGGGGGTCTCCTACAATGAGCAGTTCTTC. Its protein is CASIKRGVSYNEQFF. This chain uses TRBV2 with TRBJ2-1; TRBD2 agrees at 9 bases. CDR1 and CDR2 from the germline V gene are SNHLY and FYNNEI. V was clipped by 7 bases and J by 0 bases; unmatched bases: 4. This CDR3 has 15 amino acids. Together with reference TRBV2 and TRBJ2-1, the CDR3 gives the full variable domain: EPEVTQTPSHQVTQMGQEVILRCVPISNHLYFYWYRQILGQKVEFLVSFYNNEISEKSEIFDDQFSVERPDGSNFTLKIRSTKLEDSAMYFCASIKRGVSYNEQFFGPGTRLTVL.